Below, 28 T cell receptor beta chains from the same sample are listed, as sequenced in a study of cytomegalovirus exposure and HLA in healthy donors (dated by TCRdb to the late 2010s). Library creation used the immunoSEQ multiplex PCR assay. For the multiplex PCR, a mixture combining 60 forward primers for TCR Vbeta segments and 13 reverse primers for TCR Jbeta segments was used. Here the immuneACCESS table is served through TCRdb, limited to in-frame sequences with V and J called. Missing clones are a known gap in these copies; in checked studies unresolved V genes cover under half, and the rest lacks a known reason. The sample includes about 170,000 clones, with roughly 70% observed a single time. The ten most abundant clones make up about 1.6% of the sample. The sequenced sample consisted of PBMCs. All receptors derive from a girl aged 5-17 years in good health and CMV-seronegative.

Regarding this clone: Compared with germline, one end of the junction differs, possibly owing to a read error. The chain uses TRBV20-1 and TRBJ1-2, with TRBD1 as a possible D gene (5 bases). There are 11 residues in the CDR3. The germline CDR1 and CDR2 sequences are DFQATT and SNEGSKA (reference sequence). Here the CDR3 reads CSAREGGGYNF. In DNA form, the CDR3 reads TGCAGTGCTAGAGAGGGGGGTGGCTACAACTTC.

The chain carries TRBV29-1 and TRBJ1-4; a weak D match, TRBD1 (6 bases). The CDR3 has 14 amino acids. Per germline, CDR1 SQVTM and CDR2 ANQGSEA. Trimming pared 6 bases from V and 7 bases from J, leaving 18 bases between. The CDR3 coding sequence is TGCAGCGTCCGGAGACAGGAATCGAGTGAAAAACTGTTTTTT. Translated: CSVRRQESSEKLFF.

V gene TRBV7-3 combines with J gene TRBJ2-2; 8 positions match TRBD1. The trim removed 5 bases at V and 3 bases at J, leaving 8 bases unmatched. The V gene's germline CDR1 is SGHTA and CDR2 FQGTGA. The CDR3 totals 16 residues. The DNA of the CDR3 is TGTGCCAGCAGCCCGCCAGGGGGCGGTGACACCGGGGAGCTGTTTTTT. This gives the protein CASSPPGGGDTGELFF.

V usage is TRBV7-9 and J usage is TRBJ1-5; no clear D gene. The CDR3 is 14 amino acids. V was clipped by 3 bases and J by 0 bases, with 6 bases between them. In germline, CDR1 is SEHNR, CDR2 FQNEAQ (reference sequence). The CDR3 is CASSLGDSNQPQHF. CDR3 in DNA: TGTGCCAGCAGCTTGGGAGATAGCAATCAGCCCCAGCATTTT.

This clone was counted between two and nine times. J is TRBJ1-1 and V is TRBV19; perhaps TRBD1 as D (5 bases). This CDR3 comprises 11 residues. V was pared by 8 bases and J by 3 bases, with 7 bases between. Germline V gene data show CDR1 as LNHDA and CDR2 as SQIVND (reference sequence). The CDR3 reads CASWGDTEAFF. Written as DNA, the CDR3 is TGTGCCAGTTGGGGGGACACTGAAGCTTTCTTT.

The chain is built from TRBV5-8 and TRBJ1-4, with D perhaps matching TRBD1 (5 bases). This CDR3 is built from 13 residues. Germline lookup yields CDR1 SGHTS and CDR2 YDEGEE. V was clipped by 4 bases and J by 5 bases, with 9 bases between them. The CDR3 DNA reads TGTGCCAGCAGCGGACGGACAAATGAAAAACTGTTTTTT. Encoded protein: CASSGRTNEKLFF. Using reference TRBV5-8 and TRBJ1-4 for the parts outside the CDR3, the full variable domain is EAGVTQSPTHLIKTRGQQATLRCSPISGHTSVYWYQQALGLGLQFLLWYDEGEERNRGNFPPRFSGRQFPNYSSELNVNALELEDSALYLCASSGRTNEKLFFGSGTQLSVL.

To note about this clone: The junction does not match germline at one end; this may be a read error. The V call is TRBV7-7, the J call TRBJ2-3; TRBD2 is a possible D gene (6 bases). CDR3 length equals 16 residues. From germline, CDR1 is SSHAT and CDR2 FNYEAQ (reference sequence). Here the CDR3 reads CASSLDTGGETDTQYF. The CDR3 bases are TGTGCTAGCAGCTTAGACACAGGAGGGGAAACAGATACGCAGTATTTT. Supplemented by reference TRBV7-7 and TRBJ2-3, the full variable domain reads GAGVSQSPRYKVTKRGQDVTLRCDPISSHATLYWYQQALGQGPEFLTYFNYEAQPDKSGLPSDRFSAERPEGSISTLTIQRTEQRDSAMYRCASSLDTGGETDTQYFGPGTRLTVL.

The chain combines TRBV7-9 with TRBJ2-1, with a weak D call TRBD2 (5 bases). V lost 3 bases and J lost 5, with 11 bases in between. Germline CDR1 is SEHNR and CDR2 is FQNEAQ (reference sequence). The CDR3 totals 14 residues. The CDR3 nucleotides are TGTGCCAGCAGCTTGAATTTGAGGGACAATGAGCAGTTCTTC. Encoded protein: CASSLNLRDNEQFF.

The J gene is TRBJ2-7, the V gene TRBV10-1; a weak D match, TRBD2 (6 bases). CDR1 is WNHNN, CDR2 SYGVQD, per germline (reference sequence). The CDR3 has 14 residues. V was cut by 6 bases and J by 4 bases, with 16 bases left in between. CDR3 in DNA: TGCGCCAGCAGAGCGAACGCGGGGCCATACGAGCAGTACTTC. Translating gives CASRANAGPYEQYF.

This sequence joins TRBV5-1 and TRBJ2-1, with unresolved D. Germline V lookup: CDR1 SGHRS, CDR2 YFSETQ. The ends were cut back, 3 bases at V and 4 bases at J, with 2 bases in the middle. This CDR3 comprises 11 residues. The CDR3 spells CASSSYNEQFF. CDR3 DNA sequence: TGCGCCAGCAGCTCGTACAATGAGCAGTTCTTC.

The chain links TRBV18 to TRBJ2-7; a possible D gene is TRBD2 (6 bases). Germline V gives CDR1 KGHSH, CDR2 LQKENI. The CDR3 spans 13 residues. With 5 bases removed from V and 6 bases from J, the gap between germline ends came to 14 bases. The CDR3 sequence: CASSSGQEGEQYF. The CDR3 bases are TGTGCCAGCTCATCCGGCCAGGAGGGCGAGCAGTACTTC. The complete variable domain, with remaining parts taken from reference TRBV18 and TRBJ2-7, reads NAGVMQNPRHLVRRRGQEARLRCSPMKGHSHVYWYRQLPEEGLKFMVYLQKENIIDESGMPKERFSAEFPKEGPSILRIQQVVRGDSAAYFCASSSGQEGEQYFGPGTRLTVT.

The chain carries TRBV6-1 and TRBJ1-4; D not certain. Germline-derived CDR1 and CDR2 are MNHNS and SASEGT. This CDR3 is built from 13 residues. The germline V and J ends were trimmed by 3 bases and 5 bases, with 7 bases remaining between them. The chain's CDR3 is CASSEENNEKLFF. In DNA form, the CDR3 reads TGTGCCAGCAGTGAGGAGAACAATGAAAAACTGTTTTTT.

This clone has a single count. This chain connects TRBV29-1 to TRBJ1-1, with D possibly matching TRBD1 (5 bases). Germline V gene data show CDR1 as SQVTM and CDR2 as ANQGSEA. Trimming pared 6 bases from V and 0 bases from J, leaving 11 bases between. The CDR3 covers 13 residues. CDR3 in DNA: TGCAGCGTGGGGCAGATTATGAACACTGAAGCTTTCTTT. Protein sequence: CSVGQIMNTEAFF.

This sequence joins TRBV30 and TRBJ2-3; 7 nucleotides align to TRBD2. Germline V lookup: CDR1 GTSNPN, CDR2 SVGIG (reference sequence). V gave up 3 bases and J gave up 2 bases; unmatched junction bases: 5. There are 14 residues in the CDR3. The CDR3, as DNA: TGTGCCTGGAGAATAGCGGGCCACACAGATACGCAGTATTTT. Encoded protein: CAWRIAGHTDTQYF.

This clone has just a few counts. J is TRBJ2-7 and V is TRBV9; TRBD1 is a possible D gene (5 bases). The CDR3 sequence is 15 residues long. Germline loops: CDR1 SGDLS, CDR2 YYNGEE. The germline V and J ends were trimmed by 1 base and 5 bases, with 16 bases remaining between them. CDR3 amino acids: CASSVLGGREDEQYF. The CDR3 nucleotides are TGTGCCAGCAGCGTATTAGGCGGCAGGGAAGACGAGCAGTACTTC.

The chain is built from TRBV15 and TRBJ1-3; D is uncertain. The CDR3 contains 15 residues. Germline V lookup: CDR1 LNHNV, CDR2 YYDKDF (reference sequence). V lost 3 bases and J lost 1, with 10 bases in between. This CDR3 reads CATSSIGVSGNTIYF. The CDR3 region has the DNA TGTGCCACCAGCAGCATCGGAGTATCTGGAAACACCATATATTTT.

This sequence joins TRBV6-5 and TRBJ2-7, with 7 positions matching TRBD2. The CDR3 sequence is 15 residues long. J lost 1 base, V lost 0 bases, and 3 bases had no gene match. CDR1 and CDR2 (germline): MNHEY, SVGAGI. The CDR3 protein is CASSYSRGLSYEQYF. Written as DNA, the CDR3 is TGTGCCAGCAGTTACTCGCGGGGACTATCCTACGAGCAGTACTTC.

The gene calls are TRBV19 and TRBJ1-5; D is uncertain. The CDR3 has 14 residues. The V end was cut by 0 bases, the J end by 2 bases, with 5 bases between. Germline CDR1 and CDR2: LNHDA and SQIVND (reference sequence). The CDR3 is CASSIEVGNQPQHF. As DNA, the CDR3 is TGTGCCAGTAGTATAGAGGTAGGCAATCAGCCCCAGCATTTT. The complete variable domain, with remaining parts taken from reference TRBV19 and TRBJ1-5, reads DGGITQSPKYLFRKEGQNVTLSCEQNLNHDAMYWYRQDPGQGLRLIYYSQIVNDFQKGDIAEGYSVSREKKESFPLTVTSAQKNPTAFYLCASSIEVGNQPQHFGDGTRLSIL.

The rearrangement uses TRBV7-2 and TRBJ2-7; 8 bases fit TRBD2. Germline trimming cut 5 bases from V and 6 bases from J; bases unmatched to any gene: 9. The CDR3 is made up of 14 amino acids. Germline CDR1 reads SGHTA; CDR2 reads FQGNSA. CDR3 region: CASSRVASGLEQYF. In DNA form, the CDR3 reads TGTGCCAGCAGCCGGGTGGCTAGCGGGCTCGAGCAGTACTTC. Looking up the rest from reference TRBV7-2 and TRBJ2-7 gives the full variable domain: GAGVSQSPSNKVTEKGKDVELRCDPISGHTALYWYRQSLGQGLEFLIYFQGNSAPDKSGLPSDRFSAERTGGSVSTLTIQRTQQEDSAVYLCASSRVASGLEQYFGPGTRLTVT.

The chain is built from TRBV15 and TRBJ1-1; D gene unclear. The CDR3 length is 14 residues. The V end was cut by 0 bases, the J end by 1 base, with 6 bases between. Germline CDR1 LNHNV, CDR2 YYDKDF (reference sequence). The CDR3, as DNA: TGTGCCACCAGCAGAGAACACACGAACACTGAAGCTTTCTTT. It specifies CATSREHTNTEAFF.

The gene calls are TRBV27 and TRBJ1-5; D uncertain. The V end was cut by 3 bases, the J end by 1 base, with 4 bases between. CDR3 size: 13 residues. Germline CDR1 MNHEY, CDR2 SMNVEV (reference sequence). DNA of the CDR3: TGTGCCAGCAGTTTGGGCAGCAATCAGCCCCAGCATTTT. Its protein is CASSLGSNQPQHF.

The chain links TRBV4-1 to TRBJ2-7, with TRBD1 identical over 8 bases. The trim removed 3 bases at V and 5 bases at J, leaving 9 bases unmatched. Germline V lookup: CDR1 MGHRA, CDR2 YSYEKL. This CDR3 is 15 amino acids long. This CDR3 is CASSHLRQGLHEQYF. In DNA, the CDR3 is TGCGCCAGCAGCCATTTACGACAGGGGCTCCACGAGCAGTACTTC.

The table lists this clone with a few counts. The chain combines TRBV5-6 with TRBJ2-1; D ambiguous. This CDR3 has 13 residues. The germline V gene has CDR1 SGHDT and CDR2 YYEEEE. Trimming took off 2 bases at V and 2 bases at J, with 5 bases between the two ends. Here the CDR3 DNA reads TGTGCCAGCAGCTTTGGCACCTACAATGAGCAGTTCTTC. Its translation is CASSFGTYNEQFF.

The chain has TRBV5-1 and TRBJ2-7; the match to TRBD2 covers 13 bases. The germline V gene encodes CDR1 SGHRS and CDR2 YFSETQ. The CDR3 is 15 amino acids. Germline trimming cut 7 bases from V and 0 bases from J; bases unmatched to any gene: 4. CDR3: CASLGLAGVSYEQYF. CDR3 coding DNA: TGCGCCAGCCTTGGACTAGCGGGGGTCTCCTACGAGCAGTACTTC. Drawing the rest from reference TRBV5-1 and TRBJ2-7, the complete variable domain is KAGVTQTPRYLIKTRGQQVTLSCSPISGHRSVSWYQQTPGQGLQFLFEYFSETQRNKGNFPGRFSGRQFSNSRSEMNVSTLELGDSALYLCASLGLAGVSYEQYFGPGTRLTVT.

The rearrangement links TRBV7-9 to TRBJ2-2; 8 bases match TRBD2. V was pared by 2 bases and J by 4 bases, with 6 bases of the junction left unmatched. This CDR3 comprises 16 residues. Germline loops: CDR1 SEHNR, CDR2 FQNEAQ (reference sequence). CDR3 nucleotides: TGTGCCAGCAGCTTATTAGAGCTAGCGGGCACCGGGGAGCTGTTTTTT. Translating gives CASSLLELAGTGELFF.

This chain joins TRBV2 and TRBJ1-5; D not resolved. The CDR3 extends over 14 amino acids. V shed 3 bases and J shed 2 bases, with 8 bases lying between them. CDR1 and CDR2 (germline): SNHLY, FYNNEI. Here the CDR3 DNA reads TGTGCCAGCAGTGAGGGCACAGGCAATCAGCCCCAGCATTTT. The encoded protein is CASSEGTGNQPQHF.

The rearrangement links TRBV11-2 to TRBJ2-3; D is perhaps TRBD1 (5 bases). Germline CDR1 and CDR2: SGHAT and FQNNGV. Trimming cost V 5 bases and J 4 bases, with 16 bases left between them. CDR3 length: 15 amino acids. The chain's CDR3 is CASSGQNLGADTQYF. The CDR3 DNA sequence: TGTGCCAGCAGCGGACAAAACTTAGGGGCAGATACGCAGTATTTT.

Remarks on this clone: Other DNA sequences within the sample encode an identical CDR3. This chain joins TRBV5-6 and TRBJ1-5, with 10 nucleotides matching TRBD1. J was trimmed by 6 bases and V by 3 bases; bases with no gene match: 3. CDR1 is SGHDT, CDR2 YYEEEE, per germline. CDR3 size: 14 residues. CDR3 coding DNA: TGTGCCAGCAGCTCGGGGACAGGGGTTCAGCCCCAGCATTTT. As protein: CASSSGTGVQPQHF.